The next 2 T cell receptor beta chains were all read from a single sample in a study of control samples from healthy donors and cancer patients. Sequencing used immunoSEQ multiplex PCR; TCRdb keeps in-frame clones, though not all of them. The table lists about 140,000 clones, 85% to 95% of them singletons. The sequenced material came from blood. The receptors were sampled from a man aged 40-49 years in good health.

The chain joins TRBV7-8 to TRBJ1-2; D may be TRBD1 (6 bases). Per germline, CDR1 SGHVS and CDR2 FQNEAQ. The V and J ends lost 5 bases and 4 bases respectively, with 17 bases between them. This CDR3 spans 15 amino acids. The CDR3 sequence: CASSPQGTGFYGYTF. CDR3 nucleotides: TGTGCCAGCAGCCCACAGGGTACAGGATTCTATGGCTACACCTTC.

The genes are TRBV5-1 and TRBJ2-7; D uncertain. This CDR3 region has 14 residues. CDR1 is SGHRS and CDR2 is YFSETQ in the germline V gene. Trimming took off 0 bases at V and 1 base at J, with 8 bases between the two ends. CDR3 coding DNA: TGCGCCAGCAGCTTGGGGATTGGGTCCTACGAGCAGTACTTC. Translated: CASSLGIGSYEQYF.